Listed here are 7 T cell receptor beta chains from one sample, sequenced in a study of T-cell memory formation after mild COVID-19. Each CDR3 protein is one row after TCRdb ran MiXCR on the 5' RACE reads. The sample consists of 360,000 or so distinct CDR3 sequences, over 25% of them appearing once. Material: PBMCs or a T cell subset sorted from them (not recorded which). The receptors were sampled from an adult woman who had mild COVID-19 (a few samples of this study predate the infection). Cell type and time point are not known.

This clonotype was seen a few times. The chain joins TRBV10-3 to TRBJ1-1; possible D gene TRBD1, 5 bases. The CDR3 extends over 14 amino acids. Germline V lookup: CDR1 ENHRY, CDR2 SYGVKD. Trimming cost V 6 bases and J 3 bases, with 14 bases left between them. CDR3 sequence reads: CAISPRGDYTEAFF. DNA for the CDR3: TGTGCCATCAGCCCGAGGGGCGATTACACTGAAGCTTTCTTT.

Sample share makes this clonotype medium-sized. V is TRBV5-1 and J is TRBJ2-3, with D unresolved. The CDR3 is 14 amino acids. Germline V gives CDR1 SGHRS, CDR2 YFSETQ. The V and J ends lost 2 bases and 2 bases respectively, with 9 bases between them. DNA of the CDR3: TGCGCCAGCAGCTTTAGGCAGGCCACAGATACGCAGTATTTT. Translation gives CASSFRQATDTQYF.

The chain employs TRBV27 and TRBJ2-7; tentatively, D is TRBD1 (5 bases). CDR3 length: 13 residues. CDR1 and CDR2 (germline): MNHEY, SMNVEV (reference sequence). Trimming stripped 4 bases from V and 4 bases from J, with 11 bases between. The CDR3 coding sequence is TGTGCCAGCAGTTATTGGCAGGGTTACGAGCAGTACTTC. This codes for CASSYWQGYEQYF.

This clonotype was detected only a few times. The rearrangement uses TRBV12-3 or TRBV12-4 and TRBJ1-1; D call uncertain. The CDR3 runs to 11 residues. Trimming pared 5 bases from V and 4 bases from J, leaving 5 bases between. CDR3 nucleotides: TGTGCCAGCAGTGGGAGCACTGAAGCTTTCTTT. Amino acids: CASSGSTEAFF.

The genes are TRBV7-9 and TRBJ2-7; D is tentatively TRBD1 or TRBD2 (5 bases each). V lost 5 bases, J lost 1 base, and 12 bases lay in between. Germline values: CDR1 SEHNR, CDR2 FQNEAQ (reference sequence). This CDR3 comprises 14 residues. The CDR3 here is CASSLRDVSYEQYF. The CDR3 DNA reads TGTGCCAGCAGCCTCAGGGACGTTTCCTACGAGCAGTACTTC.

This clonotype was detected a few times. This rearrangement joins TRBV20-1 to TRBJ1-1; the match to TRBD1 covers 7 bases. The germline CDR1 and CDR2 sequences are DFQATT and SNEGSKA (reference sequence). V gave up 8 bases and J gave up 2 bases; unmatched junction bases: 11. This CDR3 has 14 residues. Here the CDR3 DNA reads TGCAGTCGCGGGAGGGGGCTAAAAAACACTGAAGCTTTCTTT. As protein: CSRGRGLKNTEAFF.

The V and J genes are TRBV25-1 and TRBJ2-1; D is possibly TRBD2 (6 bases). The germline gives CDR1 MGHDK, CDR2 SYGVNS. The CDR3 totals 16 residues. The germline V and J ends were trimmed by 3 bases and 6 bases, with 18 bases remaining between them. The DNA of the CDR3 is TGTGCCAGCAGTGACCTGGGTCCGACCGGGGGCAATGAGCAGTTCTTC. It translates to CASSDLGPTGGNEQFF. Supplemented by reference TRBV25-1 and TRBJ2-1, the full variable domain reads EADIYQTPRYLVIGTGKKITLECSQTMGHDKMYWYQQDPGMELHLIHYSYGVNSTEKGDLSSESTVSRIRTEHFPLTLESARPSHTSQYLCASSDLGPTGGNEQFFGPGTRLTVL.